This T cell receptor (beta chain) is drawn from a study of T cells after yellow fever vaccination. General observations from the study: Few clonotypes appeared in both CD4 and CD8 compartments. After the booster, roughly 96% of CD4 and roughly nine tenths of CD8 primary-response clones were re-detected.

The V end was cut by 5 bases, the J end by 0 bases, with 13 bases between. CDR3 length: 15 amino acids. The V gene's germline CDR1 is PRHDT and CDR2 FYEKMQ (reference sequence). This clonotype has just a few counts. TCRdb re-called the 5' RACE reads through MiXCR, storing one row per CDR3 protein. This table holds approximately 32,000 distinct CDR3 sequences, about 6.6% found once. The receptor comes from a man aged 18 to 29 who received the YFV17D yellow fever vaccine. This specimen consisted of PBMCs, either bulk or a sorted T-cell subset (CD4+, CD8+, memory, or dextramer-sorted; not recorded which), obtained on the day of the first yellow fever vaccination. V gene TRBV13 combines with J gene TRBJ2-5; D is undetermined. CDR3 in amino acids: CASSPRGRYQETQYF. The CDR3 DNA reads TGTGCCAGCAGCCCCAGAGGCAGGTACCAAGAGACCCAGTACTTC.